The subject of this entry is one T cell receptor (beta chain). This clonotype came up many times. The clone's antigen remains unknown. No qualities accompany the bases; no much larger clone lies one base away. TCRdb shows the sequencer as Illumina HiSeq 1500. TCRdb reran the public reads through fastp at Q25 and MiXCR, keeping productive beta chains. For every CDR3 protein sequence, its rows merge into one entry that carries the most common genes and DNA. A total of about 480,000 distinct CDR3 sequences appear in this sample, roughly a third of them only once. The top ten clonotypes cover roughly a sixth of the sample. The data originate from a study of T cell repertoires in cytomegalovirus infection (dated by TCRdb to about 2019). Context from the whole study: The peptide stimulations were aimed at well-studied HLA-B-restricted epitopes as well as recently identified HLA-C-restricted CMV epitopes, whose presentation resists viral immunomodulation. The HLA type of each donor mattered for the analysis, because public TCR beta signatures pointed to carriage of CMV infection along with the matching HLA type. What the authors observed across the whole study: In the ex vivo response, HLA-C-restricted CMV-specific TCR beta clonotypes were dominant, and in two of eight donors the single most frequent clonotype came from this HLA-C-restricted group. In both this cohort and an independent roughly 400-donor cohort, the cumulative frequency of public TCR beta family members distinguished carriers of CMV infection plus the relevant HLA type.

The treatment or condition label of this sample denotes: in vitro stimulation with specific CMV peptide epitopes to enrich CMV-specific T cells. The sequences come from cultured PBMCs, collected from culture after CMV antigen stimulation. The TCR originated in a human donor in good health (CMV status not recorded). Some clones in this sample may be carry-over from other donors' samples.

The nucleotides are TGTGCCAGCAGCAAGGGGCCTAGCGGAGTCGAATTCACAGATACGCAGTATTTT. It codes for CASSKGPSGVEFTDTQYF. The V gene is TRBV6-1 and the J gene is TRBJ2-3; TRBD2 aligns with 7 central bases. Inclusive of the bounding cysteine and phenylalanine, the CDR3 is 18 residues long. The retained sequence is limited to the CDR3, 54 bases, with the frame set at the first base. CDR1 and CDR2 were assigned from the germline V gene as MNHNS and SASEGT. Here V drops 6 bases and J drops 2 bases, and the junction holds 17 bases not matched to any gene.